The sequence of this TCR beta chain was determined in a study of glioma-infiltrating T cells. TCR alpha and beta CDR3 regions were amplified from RNA using iRepertoire nested multiplex PCR. For one-step reverse transcription and amplification, 100-400 ng of tissue mRNA or PBMC total RNA was used. TCRdb independently ran MiXCR on the multiplex PCR reads; one entry per CDR3 protein. The sample has some 85,000 distinct CDR3 sequences, 20% to 25% seen once. V dropped 5 bases and J dropped 0 bases, with 11 bases sitting between them. Germline CDR1 and CDR2: DFQATT and SNEGSKA (reference sequence). The CDR3 runs to 14 residues. This clonotype was found many times. Its antigen remains unidentified. Findings and caveats of the study: Very few CDR3 sequences were shared between tissue and blood. Tissue-blood divergence was below expectation in non-neoplastic patients, above in gliomas.

The sequence came from a human donor with low-grade glioma or glioblastoma, undergoing nonglioma brain surgery, or in good health (not recorded which). The J gene is TRBJ2-4, the V gene TRBV20-1, with TRBD2 as a possible D gene (5 bases). The sequenced material came from glioma tissue, nonneoplastic brain tissue, or PBMCs (not recorded which). CDR3 coding DNA: TGCAGTGCTTCTCGGGGTCTAGCCAAAAACATTCAGTACTTC. Its protein is CSASRGLAKNIQYF.